This is a list of T cell receptor beta chains from one sample in a study of shared clonotypes between healthy human individuals. Assay: immunoSEQ multiplex PCR; the TCRdb copy retains only in-frame clones and omits some. This sample has about 480,000 clones; nearly 80% occur once, and the top ten carry around an eighth. The sample consisted of PBMCs. All receptors come from a woman aged 40-49 years in good health. Some clones in this sample may be carry-over from other donors' samples. Each CDR3 is given without its conserved first and last residue. Fields, in order: V gene, CDR3 length, J gene, CDR3 protein.

v_call: TRBV18
cdr3_length: 13
j_call: TRBJ1-5
cdr3_aa: ASSPGGDSNQPQH

v_call: TRBV5-6
cdr3_length: 13
j_call: TRBJ1-4
cdr3_aa: ASSLWRKGNEKLF

v_call: TRBV4-1
cdr3_length: 13
j_call: TRBJ2-1
cdr3_aa: ASSQPSAGANEQF

v_call: TRBV18
cdr3_length: 13
j_call: TRBJ2-2
cdr3_aa: ASSPRGRNTGELF

v_call: TRBV7-8
cdr3_length: 19
j_call: TRBJ2-7
cdr3_aa: ASRKLRIPSGTSGRDLQQY

v_call: TRBV28
cdr3_length: 12
j_call: TRBJ1-6
cdr3_aa: ASSLRQGNSPLH

v_call: TRBV7-8
cdr3_length: 11
j_call: TRBJ2-3
cdr3_aa: ASSQVSTDTQY

v_call: TRBV5-1
cdr3_length: 13
j_call: TRBJ2-2
cdr3_aa: ASSLDRANTGELF

v_call: TRBV9
cdr3_length: 13
j_call: TRBJ1-3
cdr3_aa: ASSVSPGSGNTIY

v_call: TRBV21-1
cdr3_length: 12
j_call: TRBJ2-7
cdr3_aa: ASSRRDRQYEQY

v_call: TRBV18
cdr3_length: 13
j_call: TRBJ1-2
cdr3_aa: ASSPPGGKNYGYT

v_call: TRBV11-2
cdr3_length: 12
j_call: TRBJ2-2
cdr3_aa: ASSPEPNTGELF

v_call: TRBV19
cdr3_length: 14
j_call: TRBJ2-7
cdr3_aa: ASSIGLAGGSYEQY

v_call: TRBV7-2
cdr3_length: 11
j_call: TRBJ2-2
cdr3_aa: ASRTGGSGELF

v_call: TRBV11-2
cdr3_length: 13
j_call: TRBJ2-5
cdr3_aa: ASSQGGDVGGTQY

v_call: TRBV30
cdr3_length: 10
j_call: TRBJ2-5
cdr3_aa: AWSVRAETQY

v_call: TRBV30
cdr3_length: 13
j_call: TRBJ2-1
cdr3_aa: AWSVGSGRGNEQF

v_call: TRBV4-1
cdr3_length: 11
j_call: TRBJ1-1
cdr3_aa: ASSQVRNTEAF

v_call: TRBV5-5
cdr3_length: 10
j_call: TRBJ2-3
cdr3_aa: ASSSSPNTQY

v_call: TRBV6-1
cdr3_length: 12
j_call: TRBJ1-4
cdr3_aa: ASSARGANEKLF

v_call: TRBV28
cdr3_length: 20
j_call: TRBJ2-1
cdr3_aa: ASSLSLSPVKLAGTSYNEQF

v_call: TRBV6-5
cdr3_length: 9
j_call: TRBJ2-7
cdr3_aa: ASSYQRMQY

v_call: TRBV5-4
cdr3_length: 11
j_call: TRBJ2-3
cdr3_aa: ASSLDFTDTQY

v_call: TRBV5-5
cdr3_length: 14
j_call: TRBJ2-6
cdr3_aa: ASSFAISSGANVLT

v_call: TRBV7-3
cdr3_length: 13
j_call: TRBJ2-2
cdr3_aa: ASSQGQGNTGELF

v_call: TRBV7-3
cdr3_length: 12
j_call: TRBJ1-1
cdr3_aa: ASSRSGGNTEAF

v_call: TRBV19
cdr3_length: 18
j_call: TRBJ2-3
cdr3_aa: ASSPRPGLAGAEATDTQY

v_call: TRBV28
cdr3_length: 11
j_call: TRBJ1-2
cdr3_aa: ASNGRSNYGYT

v_call: TRBV6-5
cdr3_length: 13
j_call: TRBJ1-4
cdr3_aa: ASSYKGARPEKLF

v_call: TRBV15
cdr3_length: 13
j_call: TRBJ1-4
cdr3_aa: ATSLDLDRGGKLF

v_call: TRBV5-5
cdr3_length: 13
j_call: TRBJ1-5
cdr3_aa: ASSLEGRRDQPQH

v_call: TRBV18
cdr3_length: 9
j_call: TRBJ1-2
cdr3_aa: ASSDRDGYT

v_call: TRBV7-2
cdr3_length: 12
j_call: TRBJ1-5
cdr3_aa: ASSLTKGNQPQH

v_call: TRBV4-1
cdr3_length: 13
j_call: TRBJ2-7
cdr3_aa: ASSQDSGWSYEQY

v_call: TRBV2
cdr3_length: 13
j_call: TRBJ2-7
cdr3_aa: ASSGDRGLHYEQY

v_call: TRBV29-1
cdr3_length: 11
j_call: TRBJ2-7
cdr3_aa: SVVVRDIYEQY

v_call: TRBV27
cdr3_length: 14
j_call: TRBJ2-7
cdr3_aa: ASRTKLAGLGYEQY

v_call: TRBV9
cdr3_length: 12
j_call: TRBJ2-7
cdr3_aa: ASSPQLVAYEQY

v_call: TRBV5-1
cdr3_length: 16
j_call: TRBJ1-5
cdr3_aa: ASSLGTGGAFSNQPQH

v_call: TRBV15
cdr3_length: 13
j_call: TRBJ2-1
cdr3_aa: ATSRSGETYNEQF

v_call: TRBV2
cdr3_length: 13
j_call: TRBJ2-5
cdr3_aa: ASSRPGGGQETQY

v_call: TRBV7-7
cdr3_length: 13
j_call: TRBJ2-5
cdr3_aa: ASSLAGGLQETQY

v_call: TRBV9
cdr3_length: 14
j_call: TRBJ2-1
cdr3_aa: ASSVLAGATYNEQF

v_call: TRBV5-1
cdr3_length: 15
j_call: TRBJ2-3
cdr3_aa: ASSVGTSETSTDTQY

v_call: TRBV6-1
cdr3_length: 12
j_call: TRBJ2-7
cdr3_aa: ASSASGTFYEQY

v_call: TRBV4-2
cdr3_length: 12
j_call: TRBJ1-4
cdr3_aa: ASSLDRGEEKLF

v_call: TRBV4-1
cdr3_length: 13
j_call: TRBJ2-1
cdr3_aa: ASSQVLAGRNEQF

v_call: TRBV5-1
cdr3_length: 12
j_call: TRBJ1-1
cdr3_aa: ASSAGQGETEAF

v_call: TRBV14
cdr3_length: 12
j_call: TRBJ2-7
cdr3_aa: ASSHGGRIYEQY

v_call: TRBV20-1
cdr3_length: 9
j_call: TRBJ1-2
cdr3_aa: SANLRQGYT

v_call: TRBV28
cdr3_length: 14
j_call: TRBJ2-2
cdr3_aa: ASSPPGGVGTGELF

v_call: TRBV5-6
cdr3_length: 11
j_call: TRBJ2-3
cdr3_aa: ASSLIAQDTQY